This T cell receptor (beta chain) appears in the sequencing data of a study of low-dose radiotherapy and immunotherapy resistance in tumors. Study-level information: Patients of Cohort 1 had 0.5 Gy fractions every 2 weeks, which summed to 6.5 Gy.

Trimming left V 6 bases short and J 3 bases short, with 15 bases between. Per the germline V gene, CDR1 is MNHEY and CDR2 is SVGEGT. The CDR3 is 15 amino acids. Time point specified: before trial treatment. The authors amplified TCRs for about 20 PCR cycles with a constant-region primer and a V-primer adapter. Researchers amplified the isolated mRNA using in vitro transcription. TCRdb ran MiXCR on the reads and lists one entry per CDR3 protein. The sample includes tens of thousands of distinct CDR3 sequences, over 9.5% of them seen just once. The material was PBMCs, obtained before treatment. This clonotype was sampled from a female donor with ovarian cancer. The chain is built from TRBV6-2 or TRBV6-3 and TRBJ2-1; D perhaps matches TRBD1 (6 bases). CDR3 amino acids: CASSRTATSYNEQFF. CDR3 DNA: TGTGCCAGCAGCAGGACAGCCACTAGCTACAATGAGCAGTTCTTC.